This T cell receptor (beta chain) was captured in a study of blood T cell repertoires in COVID-19. The germline gives CDR1 LNHNV, CDR2 YYDKDF (reference sequence). CDR3 length equals 13 residues. The germline V and J ends were trimmed by 5 bases and 5 bases, with 10 bases remaining between them. During active infection, Seattle patients enrolled and were then monitored through disease. The data were produced by immunoSEQ multiplex PCR, yet TCRdb's version contains in-frame clones alone and is incomplete. The profile shows tens of thousands of clones, around two thirds of them singletons. The rearrangement joins TRBV15 to TRBJ1-3; maybe TRBD1 (6 bases). The receptor comes from a man between 65 and 85 years old with COVID-19, enrolled during active disease. Material for sequencing was peripheral blood. CDR3 residues: CATSYQGRNTIYF. DNA for the CDR3: TGTGCCACCAGCTACCAGGGGAGAAACACCATATATTTT.